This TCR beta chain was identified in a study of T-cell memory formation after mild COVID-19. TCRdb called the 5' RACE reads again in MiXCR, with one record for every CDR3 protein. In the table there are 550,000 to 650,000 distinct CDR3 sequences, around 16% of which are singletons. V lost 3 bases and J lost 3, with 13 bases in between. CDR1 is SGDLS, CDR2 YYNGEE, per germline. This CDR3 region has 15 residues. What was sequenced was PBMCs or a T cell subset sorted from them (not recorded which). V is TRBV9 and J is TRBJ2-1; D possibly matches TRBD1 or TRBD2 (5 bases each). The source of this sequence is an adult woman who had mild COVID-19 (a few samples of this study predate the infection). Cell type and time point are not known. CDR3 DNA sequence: TGTGCCAGCAGCGCCCGGGACGCAAACTACAATGAGCAGTTCTTC. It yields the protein CASSARDANYNEQFF. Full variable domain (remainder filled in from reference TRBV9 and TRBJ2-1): DSGVTQTPKHLITATGQRVTLRCSPRSGDLSVYWYQQSLDQGLQFLIQYYNGEERAKGNILERFSAQQFPDLHSELNLSSLELGDSALYFCASSARDANYNEQFFGPGTRLTVL.